This T cell receptor (beta chain) was identified in a study of T-cell reconstitution after alpha-beta-depleted transplantation in children. In this sample, this clonotype turned up many times. Its specificity is not known. Findings and caveats of the study: Reports say that about two months after transplant, the alpha-beta T cells came out of several hundred graft clones that had expanded. T-cell numbers and diversity, one year after transplant, stemmed largely from T cells that were newly produced. Some patients showed high day-60 TCRbeta diversity, which derived from surviving recipient T cells and thymic progenitors.

The TCRbeta library was prepared with unique molecular identifiers. Each CDR3 protein gets one entry after TCRdb re-called the PCR reads with MiXCR. Of around 31,000 distinct CDR3 sequences listed, about 6.8% are singletons. The input for sequencing was peripheral blood, taken 60 days after TCRalphabeta/CD19-depleted stem cell transplant. This sequence originates from a child younger than two who had a stem cell transplant for acute myeloid leukemia, so the T cells may come from the graft donor.

This CDR3 reads CSARDPGSTYGYTF. For the CDR3, the DNA is TGCAGTGCTAGAGATCCCGGCAGTACCTATGGCTACACCTTC. J is TRBJ1-2 and V is TRBV20-1; D remains unclear. CDR1 and CDR2 from the germline V gene are DFQATT and SNEGSKA (reference sequence). The CDR3 runs 14 residues. Trimming removed 0 bases from V and 4 bases from J, with 12 bases in between.